The rows below give T cell receptor beta chains drawn from one sample of a study of human T cells and chemical hapten exposure. TCRdb re-analysed the RACE reads in MiXCR, keeping a single row per CDR3 protein. The sample records about 200,000 distinct CDR3 sequences, approximately 24% being singletons. This sample comprised whole blood, obtained in connection with sensitization to the hapten diphenylcyclopropenone (DPC). The receptor set was obtained from a woman aged 35 to 49 with alopecia areata. Some clones in this sample may be carry-over from other donors' samples. The CDR3 runs from the conserved cysteine through the conserved F or W. The D gene is left open where the match is weak. Where a row states a size, it is once, few, many or the class of an expanded clone; other rows omit it.

j_call d_call clone_size v_call cdr3_aa cdr3_nt
TRBJ2-1 . . TRBV9 CASSLRLSGPPFYNEQFF TGTGCCAGCAGCTTAAGACTATCGGGACCACCATTTTACAATGAGCAGTTCTTC
TRBJ2-1 TRBD2 many TRBV10-3 CAISGGSGSGYNEQFF TGTGCCATCAGTGGGGGGAGCGGGAGCGGGTACAATGAGCAGTTCTTC
TRBJ2-3 TRBD2 many TRBV7-2 CASSRGLAGETDTQYF TGTGCCAGCAGCCGAGGACTAGCGGGAGAGACAGATACGCAGTATTTT
TRBJ2-7 . . TRBV28 CASSTVVLVYEQYF TGTGCCAGCAGTACAGTGGTTCTGGTTTACGAGCAGTACTTC
TRBJ1-5 . many TRBV20-1 CSARDLTNQPQHF TGCAGTGCTAGAGATCTCACTAATCAGCCCCAGCATTTT
TRBJ2-2 TRBD1 . TRBV5-5 CASSLLGTGSPGELFF TGTGCCAGCAGCTTGTTAGGGACAGGGAGCCCCGGGGAGCTGTTTTTT
TRBJ2-1 TRBD1 . TRBV28 CASSLKGTGSYNEQFF TGTGCCAGCAGTTTAAAGGGGACAGGGAGCTACAATGAGCAGTTCTTC
TRBJ2-7 . few TRBV28 CASSLSQSYEQYF TGTGCCAGCAGTTTATCCCAGTCCTACGAGCAGTACTTC
TRBJ1-1 . . TRBV20-1 CSAPKSGFGMNTEAFF TGCAGTGCCCCGAAATCAGGGTTCGGGATGAACACTGAAGCTTTCTTT
TRBJ2-2 TRBD2 . TRBV7-2 CASSLYLASGTTGELFF TGTGCCAGCAGCTTATATTTGGCTAGCGGGACCACCGGGGAGCTGTTTTTT
TRBJ1-6 . few TRBV20-1 CSARDSGVGSPLHF TGCAGTGCTAGAGATTCAGGGGTGGGTTCACCCCTCCACTTT
TRBJ2-5 . few TRBV28 CASSFLAAQETQYF TGTGCCAGCAGTTTTTTAGCAGCCCAAGAGACCCAGTACTTC
TRBJ2-1 . many TRBV12-3/TRBV12-4 CASSRRDLNEQFF TGTGCCAGCAGCCGAAGGGACCTCAATGAGCAGTTCTTC
TRBJ1-1 . few TRBV29-1 CSVGTSEYTEAFF TGCAGCGTTGGCACTTCTGAGTACACTGAAGCTTTCTTT
TRBJ2-5 TRBD2 . TRBV7-9 CASSLGLAEQETQYF TGTGCCAGCAGCTTAGGTCTAGCGGAACAAGAGACCCAGTACTTC
TRBJ2-1 TRBD1 . TRBV20-1 CSAVQGASQFF TGCAGTGCGGTTCAGGGGGCCTCTCAGTTCTTC
TRBJ2-1 . . TRBV27 CASSLWESNEQFF TGTGCCAGCAGTTTATGGGAAAGCAATGAGCAGTTCTTC
TRBJ2-7 TRBD2 . TRBV29-1 CSVVREMNEQYF TGCAGCGTTGTGCGGGAGATGAACGAGCAGTACTTC
TRBJ2-6 . . TRBV7-2 CVIPPSGANVLTF TGTGTCATCCCACCCTCTGGGGCCAACGTCCTGACTTTC
TRBJ2-3 TRBD1 few TRBV12-3/TRBV12-4 CASSSGQGADTQYF TGTGCCAGCAGTTCCGGACAGGGAGCAGATACGCAGTATTTT
TRBJ2-1 . few TRBV5-6 CASSLDVGGSGQFF TGTGCCAGCAGCTTGGACGTCGGCGGCTCGGGGCAGTTCTTC
TRBJ2-7 . . TRBV28 CASSPPGYEQYF TGTGCCAGCAGCCCCCCGGGTTACGAGCAGTACTTC
TRBJ2-7 TRBD2 . TRBV9 CASSSAGAYHEQYF TGTGCCAGCAGCTCAGCGGGAGCTTACCACGAGCAGTACTTC
TRBJ2-7 TRBD1 many TRBV28 CASSRDSYEQYF TGTGCCAGCAGTCGGGACAGCTACGAGCAGTACTTC
TRBJ2-3 TRBD2 . TRBV6-2/TRBV6-3 CASSYGRLAPTDTQYF TGTGCCAGCAGTTACGGAAGACTAGCGCCCACAGATACGCAGTATTTT
TRBJ1-2 TRBD1 . TRBV4-2 CASSQIAGTVNYGYTF TGTGCCAGCAGCCAGATCGCCGGGACAGTTAACTATGGCTACACCTTC
TRBJ2-2 . few TRBV4-3 CASSQVESTGELFF TGCGCCAGCAGCCAAGTGGAGAGCACCGGGGAGCTGTTTTTT
TRBJ2-7 . few TRBV5-1 CASSLSESGYEQYF TGCGCCAGCAGCTTGAGTGAGTCGGGCTACGAGCAGTACTTC
TRBJ2-3 TRBD2 . TRBV2 CASSRPRTSGTPDTQYF TGTGCCAGCAGCCGCCCACGTACTAGCGGGACCCCAGATACGCAGTATTTT
TRBJ2-3 . . TRBV6-5 CASSSYRGAQDTQYF TGTGCCAGCAGTTCCTATCGGGGGGCGCAAGATACGCAGTATTTT
TRBJ2-1 TRBD2 . TRBV12-3/TRBV12-4 CASSLGGRSDEQFF TGTGCCAGCAGTTTAGGCGGGAGGAGCGATGAGCAGTTCTTC
TRBJ1-1 . . TRBV7-2 CASRRQRNTEAFF TGTGCCAGCAGACGACAGAGGAACACTGAAGCTTTCTTT
TRBJ1-5 . . TRBV6-2/TRBV6-3 CASRTDNQPQHF TGTGCCAGCAGAACGGACAATCAGCCCCAGCATTTT
TRBJ2-5 TRBD2 . TRBV5-4 CASSLPAGDQETQYF TGTGCCAGCAGCTTGCCAGCGGGGGATCAAGAGACCCAGTACTTC
TRBJ1-2 TRBD1 few TRBV3-1 CASSLRDRGNYGYTF TGTGCCAGCAGCCTACGGGACAGGGGGAACTATGGCTACACCTTC
TRBJ1-4 TRBD1 few TRBV7-9 CASSPGTGREKLFF TGTGCCAGCAGCCCCGGGACAGGGCGTGAAAAACTGTTTTTT
TRBJ2-3 . few TRBV6-6 CATAQSTDTQYF TGTGCCACCGCGCAGAGCACAGATACGCAGTATTTT
TRBJ2-3 TRBD1 . TRBV29-1 CSGKGGRMADTQYF TGCAGCGGTAAAGGGGGCAGAATGGCAGATACGCAGTATTTT
TRBJ1-4 . few TRBV3-1 CASRGLQVGEKLFF TGTGCCAGCCGCGGACTCCAGGTCGGTGAAAAACTGTTTTTT
TRBJ2-1 TRBD2 . TRBV13 CASSCVGLAGPSGQFF TGTGCCAGCAGCTGCGTGGGACTAGCGGGACCCTCGGGGCAGTTCTTC
TRBJ2-5 . many TRBV5-1 CASSWAGQKQETQYF TGCGCCAGCAGCTGGGCCGGACAGAAGCAAGAGACCCAGTACTTC
TRBJ1-5 . many TRBV12-3/TRBV12-4 CASSHSNQPQHF TGTGCCAGCAGTCATTCTAATCAGCCCCAGCATTTT
TRBJ2-1 TRBD2 few TRBV2 CASSARGLALTSSYNEQFF TGTGCCAGCAGTGCCCGGGGACTAGCTCTAACCAGCTCCTACAATGAGCAGTTCTTC
TRBJ1-5 . . TRBV27 CASRILGGGSNQPQHF TGTGCCAGCAGGATCCTAGGCGGGGGTAGCAATCAGCCCCAGCATTTT